The 22 T cell receptor beta chains in this list originate from one sample, sequenced in a study of cytomegalovirus exposure and HLA in healthy donors. Primers for the PCR totalled 60 Vbeta and 13 Jbeta. Generated by immunoSEQ multiplex PCR, the TCRdb table keeps only in-frame clones and is missing some. The sample has 180,000 or so clones; roughly 80% are singletons. The specimen sequenced was PBMCs. These receptors all stem from a man between 35 and 55 years old in good health and CMV-seronegative.

This chain uses TRBV9 with TRBJ1-6; 7 bases line up with TRBD1. Trimming cost V 4 bases and J 5 bases; bases outside gene matches: 6. The CDR3 covers 15 residues. CDR1 SGDLS and CDR2 YYNGEE come from the germline V gene. CDR3 region: CASSLGDRNNSPLHF. The CDR3 nucleotides are TGTGCCAGCAGCCTGGGGGACAGAAATAATTCACCCCTCCACTTT.

The chain is built from TRBV7-6 and TRBJ2-1, with D possibly matching TRBD2 (6 bases). The CDR3 has 17 amino acids. Germline V gene data show CDR1 as SGHVS and CDR2 as FNYEAQ. V lost 5 bases and J 7 bases, leaving 24 bases between the germline ends. The CDR3 loop reads CASSHWTTPGVMNEQFF. The CDR3 region has the DNA TGTGCCAGCAGCCACTGGACTACCCCGGGTGTCATGAATGAGCAGTTCTTC.

As for this clone: Compared with germline, one end of the junction differs, possibly owing to a read error. The chain is built from TRBV29-1 and TRBJ1-2, with TRBD1 matching 7 bases. Germline V lookup: CDR1 SQVTM, CDR2 ANQGSEA. The CDR3 is 13 residues long. The CDR3 protein is CSVEGATGLLLYF. CDR3 nucleotide sequence: TGCAGCGTTGAAGGGGCGACAGGGCTGCTACTATACTTC.

The chain links TRBV18 to TRBJ1-3; no definite D call. V was clipped by 1 base and J by 0 bases, with 7 bases between them. Germline CDR1 reads KGHSH; CDR2 reads LQKENI. The CDR3 sequence is 15 residues long. The CDR3 loop reads CASSPQRSSGNTIYF. Here the CDR3 DNA reads TGTGCCAGCTCACCACAGCGCAGCTCTGGAAACACCATATATTTT.

This rearrangement joins TRBV6-1 to TRBJ2-7; perhaps TRBD1 as D (6 bases). Trimming removed 4 bases at V and 2 bases at J, with 15 bases between. CDR3 length equals 15 residues. Germline CDR1 MNHNS, CDR2 SASEGT. As DNA, the CDR3 is TGTGCCAGCAGTGGTGGCAAGACAGGAACCTACGAGCAGTACTTC. Translation gives CASSGGKTGTYEQYF.

This rearrangement joins TRBV25-1 to TRBJ1-5; TRBD1 matches 10 bases. Losses at the gene ends were 6 bases for V and 1 base for J; bases not matched to a gene: 0. Germline V gene lookup returns CDR1 MGHDK and CDR2 SYGVNS. The CDR3 is 14 residues long. The CDR3, as DNA: TGTGCCAGCAGGGGACAGGGGAGCAATCAGCCCCAGCATTTT. Translating it yields CASRGQGSNQPQHF.

The chain joins TRBV7-9 to TRBJ2-5, with TRBD1 matching over 10 bases. Germline CDR1 and CDR2: SEHNR and FQNEAQ (reference sequence). V lost 0 bases and J lost 1; bases outside the gene matches: 5. The CDR3 runs 17 residues. The CDR3 sequence: CASSLAGRQGAQETQYF. Here the CDR3 DNA reads TGTGCCAGCAGCTTAGCCGGCCGACAGGGGGCCCAAGAGACCCAGTACTTC.

The rearrangement joins TRBV9 to TRBJ2-7, with TRBD1 matching over 7 bases. This CDR3 has 15 residues. The germline CDR1 and CDR2 sequences are SGDLS and YYNGEE. Trimming removed 1 base from V and 1 base from J; junction bases left unmatched: 5. CDR3 protein: CASSVTGDTSYEQYF. CDR3 nucleotide sequence: TGTGCCAGCAGCGTAACAGGGGACACTTCCTACGAGCAGTACTTC.

The gene calls are TRBV4-1 and TRBJ2-1; 11 nucleotides match TRBD1. Germline V CDR1 and CDR2: MGHRA, YSYEKL. The V segment lost 4 bases and the J segment 8 bases; nucleotides outside the gene matches: 13. The length of the CDR3 is 17 residues. The CDR3 DNA reads TGCGCCAGCAGCCCCTCCCCGGGACAGGGGGAAGTCGATGAGCAGTTCTTC. Its protein product is CASSPSPGQGEVDEQFF.

V and J are TRBV28 and TRBJ1-2; tentative D call: TRBD1 (5 bases). Germline V lookup: CDR1 MDHEN, CDR2 SYDVKM. V was cut by 6 bases and J by 4 bases, with 15 bases left in between. The CDR3 has 14 amino acids. Here the CDR3 reads CASRPRQLIYGYTF. In DNA, the CDR3 is TGTGCCAGCAGACCCCGACAGTTAATCTATGGCTACACCTTC.

V usage is TRBV7-2 and J usage is TRBJ2-1; 9 bases agree with TRBD2. Germline CDR1 and CDR2: SGHTA and FQGNSA. V shed 2 bases, J shed 5 bases, and the junction held 16 bases outside the gene matches. The CDR3 sequence is 19 residues long. CDR3 coding DNA: TGTGCCAGCAGCTTAAGGGCGGGGGGGACTAACGCCGCTCACAATGAGCAGTTCTTC. Translating gives CASSLRAGGTNAAHNEQFF.

This clone came up once. J is TRBJ2-5 and V is TRBV5-6; TRBD2 aligns across 13 bases. This CDR3 has 15 amino acids. Germline lookup yields CDR1 SGHDT and CDR2 YYEEEE. The J segment lost 7 bases and the V segment lost 4 bases, leaving 7 bases of the junction unmatched. The CDR3 bases are TGTGCCAGCAGCCGAAGGACTAGCGGGGGAGGGACCCAGTACTTC. It specifies CASSRRTSGGGTQYF.

Concerning this clone: The junction differs from germline at one of its ends, possibly a read error. The V call is TRBV28, the J call TRBJ2-3, with a tentative D call TRBD2 (6 bases). The V gene's germline CDR1 is MDHEN and CDR2 SYDVKM. The CDR3 length is 14 residues. The CDR3 sequence: CASRGAGPTHTQYF. The CDR3 nucleotides are TGTGCCAGCAGAGGCGCGGGACCCACACATACGCAGTATTTT.

This chain uses TRBV6-1 with TRBJ2-3; perhaps TRBD2 as D (6 bases). Between the trimmed V and J ends, which lost 7 bases and 0 bases, there was a span of 11 bases. CDR3 length: 14 residues. Germline CDR1 reads MNHNS; CDR2 reads SASEGT. CDR3 nucleotides: TGTGCCAGCATCCGCGGGGCGAGCACAGATACGCAGTATTTT. Residues: CASIRGASTDTQYF.

This clone appeared once. J is TRBJ2-1 and V is TRBV28, with TRBD2 identical over 10 bases. V shed 4 bases and J 9 bases; nucleotides not matched to a gene: 9. This CDR3 has 15 residues. The germline V gene encodes CDR1 MDHEN and CDR2 SYDVKM. The CDR3 loop is CASSYQRGGFGEQFF. In DNA, the CDR3 is TGTGCCAGCAGTTATCAGCGGGGGGGCTTTGGTGAGCAGTTCTTC.

The chain combines TRBV5-1 with TRBJ2-1, with D possibly matching TRBD2 (6 bases). The CDR3 extends over 16 amino acids. Per germline, CDR1 SGHRS and CDR2 YFSETQ. Trimming left V 0 bases short and J 7 bases short, with 17 bases between. The CDR3 DNA follows: TGCGCCAGCAGCTTGGCCCGGGGGAGAGGGGCGAATGAGCAGTTCTTC. Its translation is CASSLARGRGANEQFF.

The chain links TRBV28 to TRBJ1-2; TRBD1 might be the D (6 bases). CDR1 MDHEN and CDR2 SYDVKM come from the germline V gene. V was cut by 11 bases and J by 4 bases, with 23 bases left in between. The CDR3 runs to 15 residues. The CDR3 protein is CAFSKKGQGIYGYTF. The CDR3 coding sequence is TGTGCCTTTTCCAAAAAAGGGCAGGGGATCTATGGCTACACCTTC.

The chain recombines TRBV27 with TRBJ1-4, with 10 bases identical to TRBD1. V shed 3 bases and J 5 bases; nucleotides not matched to a gene: 6. The CDR3 loop spans 16 amino acids. Germline CDR1 is MNHEY and CDR2 is SMNVEV (reference sequence). CDR3 in amino acids: CASSFRTGGKNEKLFF. As DNA, the CDR3 is TGTGCCAGCAGTTTTCGGACAGGGGGTAAGAATGAAAAACTGTTTTTT.

This rearrangement joins TRBV6-1 to TRBJ2-7; 10 bases map to TRBD1. Germline values: CDR1 MNHNS, CDR2 SASEGT. The length of the CDR3 is 15 residues. The V gene end was trimmed by 6 bases and the J gene end by 1 base; junction bases not matched to a gene: 6. The CDR3 here is CASRAEGQGSYEQYF. The DNA of the CDR3 is TGTGCCAGCAGGGCGGAGGGACAGGGGTCCTACGAGCAGTACTTC.

The CDR3 region is CASSPYRDPYGYTF. CDR3 bases: TGTGCCAGCAGCCCATACAGGGATCCCTATGGCTACACCTTC. This chain connects TRBV7-9 to TRBJ1-2; possibly TRBD1 for D (6 bases). Germline V CDR1 and CDR2: SEHNR, FQNEAQ (reference sequence). Between the trimmed V and J ends, which lost 5 bases and 4 bases, there was a span of 14 bases. This CDR3 is built from 14 residues.

This clone was detected a few times. This sequence joins TRBV29-1 and TRBJ2-6; TRBD2 matches 13 bases. This CDR3 comprises 17 residues. Germline CDR1 reads SQVTM; CDR2 reads ANQGSEA. V lost 6 bases and J lost 0; bases outside the gene matches: 5. This CDR3 reads CSVRLAGGSSGANVLTF. As DNA, the CDR3 is TGCAGCGTCCGACTAGCGGGGGGTTCCTCTGGGGCCAACGTCCTGACTTTC.

The CDR3: CASSPSPAGEQYF. The CDR3 nucleotides are TGTGCCAGCAGCCCCAGTCCAGCCGGGGAGCAGTACTTC. The chain carries TRBV6-5 and TRBJ2-7; unclear D gene. The CDR3 runs 13 residues. The V gene's germline CDR1 is MNHEY and CDR2 SVGAGI. V shed 6 bases and J shed 7 bases, with 16 bases lying between them.